The 22 T cell receptor beta chains listed next were all sequenced from one sample in a study of metastatic and nonmetastatic thyroid tumors. With MiXCR, TCRdb reprocessed the PCR reads. The sample shows about 49,000 clones, less than 5% of them seen only once. Thyroid surgery was preceded by no treatment in any patient. The sequenced sample consisted of blood. These receptor sequences come from a female donor with papillary thyroid cancer or a benign thyroid nodule (not recorded which). Some clones in this sample may be carry-over from other donors' samples.

In this sample, this clone turned up many times. The J gene is TRBJ1-5, the V gene TRBV20-1, with 7 nucleotides matching TRBD1. The CDR3 contains 15 residues. The germline gives CDR1 DFQATT, CDR2 SNEGSKA (reference sequence). V lost 6 bases, J lost 7 bases, and 15 bases stayed unmatched. CDR3 protein: CSAYEDRVGWQPQHF. CDR3 sequence (DNA): TGCAGTGCCTACGAAGACAGGGTCGGATGGCAGCCCCAGCATTTT.

This clone was seen many times. The chain links TRBV10-3 to TRBJ1-2, with a possible D match to TRBD1 (6 bases). CDR3 size: 15 residues. Germline assignment: CDR1 ENHRY and CDR2 SYGVKD. V was shortened by 5 bases and J by 3 bases, with 16 bases between the two germline ends. The CDR3 here is CAISPSEGGYYGYTF. In nucleotides, the CDR3 is TGTGCCATCAGTCCGTCAGAGGGGGGATACTATGGCTACACCTTC.

The table lists this clone with a few counts. The chain is built from TRBV20-1 and TRBJ1-2; 8 bases match TRBD1. The germline V gene encodes CDR1 DFQATT and CDR2 SNEGSKA (reference sequence). The V segment lost 5 bases and the J segment 8 bases; nucleotides outside the gene matches: 10. The CDR3 consists of 13 residues. The CDR3 loop reads CSAETQTGEGYTF. The CDR3 region has the DNA TGCAGTGCTGAAACCCAGACAGGGGAGGGCTACACCTTC.

The chain has TRBV7-2 and TRBJ2-7; D not certain. CDR3 size: 15 residues. Trimming removed 4 bases at V and 5 bases at J, with 18 bases between. Germline lookup yields CDR1 SGHTA and CDR2 FQGNSA. DNA for the CDR3: TGTGCCAGCAGCTCGATAAGTACAATTCCGGACGAGCAGTACTTC. It is translated as CASSSISTIPDEQYF.

As for this clone: A much larger clonotype is one base distant, so this may be a read error. This chain connects TRBV30 to TRBJ1-1; the match to TRBD1 covers 11 bases. CDR3 length: 15 residues. Germline V CDR1 and CDR2: GTSNPN, SVGIG (reference sequence). The trim removed 1 base at V and 7 bases at J, leaving 8 bases unmatched. The CDR3 is CAWSEGQGDRSEAFF. CDR3 sequence (DNA): TGTGCCTGGAGTGAGGGACAGGGGGATAGGAGTGAAGCTTTCTTT. The entire variable domain, with the rest obtained from reference TRBV30 and TRBJ1-1, is as follows: SQTIHQWPATLVQPVGSPLSLECTVEGTSNPNLYWYRQAAGRGLQLLFYSVGIGQISSEVPQNLSASRPQDRQFILSSKKLLLSDSGFYLCAWSEGQGDRSEAFFGQGTRLTVV.

This clone was picked up many times. V is TRBV7-9 and J is TRBJ1-3; D gene uncertain. The CDR3 length is 13 residues. Germline values: CDR1 SEHNR, CDR2 FQNEAQ (reference sequence). The germline V and J ends were trimmed by 1 base and 7 bases, with 8 bases remaining between them. CDR3 sequence: CASSLDGGNTIYF. DNA of the CDR3: TGTGCCAGCAGCTTAGACGGTGGGAACACCATATATTTT.

This clone was seen a handful of times. The V call is TRBV12-3 or TRBV12-4, the J call TRBJ2-7; 10 bases are shared with TRBD1. V lost 6 bases, J lost 3 bases, and 8 bases stayed unmatched. The CDR3 is made up of 15 amino acids. The DNA for the CDR3 is TGTGCCAGCAGCCCGACAGGGGGCGCCTTCTACGAGCAGTACTTC. Its translation: CASSPTGGAFYEQYF.

This clone was recorded many times. Other DNA sequences from this sample encode an identical CDR3 as well. The chain couples TRBV5-5 to TRBJ2-1, with 8 bases aligning to TRBD2. V shed 2 bases and J 9 bases; nucleotides not matched to a gene: 4. Germline V lookup: CDR1 SGHKS, CDR2 YYEKEE (reference sequence). CDR3 length: 13 residues. The chain's CDR3 is CASSFSGAVEQFF. Written as DNA, the CDR3 is TGTGCCAGCAGCTTTAGCGGGGCGGTTGAGCAGTTCTTC.

Comments on this clone: This sequence may be a read error, since a much larger clone differs from it by one base. The sample contains more than one DNA sequence encoding this CDR3. This chain connects TRBV5-1 to TRBJ1-1; a possible D gene is TRBD1 (6 bases). The CDR3 contains 14 residues. Trimming took 5 bases from V and 7 from J, leaving 18 bases between them. Per germline, CDR1 SGHRS and CDR2 YFSETQ. CDR3 sequence (DNA): TGCGCCAGCAGTTTGAGGGGGGGCGAAGGTGAAGCTTTCTTT. Its protein product is CASSLRGGEGEAFF.

This clone was seen a handful of times. The chain combines TRBV6-5 with TRBJ2-5; tentatively, D is TRBD1 (5 bases). Germline V gene lookup returns CDR1 MNHEY and CDR2 SVGAGI. Trimming took 0 bases from V and 5 from J, leaving 16 bases between them. The CDR3 is 16 amino acids. This CDR3 is CASSYSIAGKGETQYF. As DNA, the CDR3 is TGTGCCAGCAGTTACTCGATCGCAGGGAAGGGCGAGACCCAGTACTTC.

V gene TRBV7-9 combines with J gene TRBJ1-4; TRBD1 might be the D (6 bases). CDR1 is SEHNR and CDR2 is FQNEAQ in the germline V gene (reference sequence). Trimming took 5 bases from V and 8 from J, leaving 18 bases between them. CDR3 length equals 15 residues. The DNA of the CDR3 is TGTGCCAGCAGCCTCCATTCGGGGGGGGCAGAAAAACTGTTTTTT. This codes for CASSLHSGGAEKLFF. Variable domain in full (rest from reference TRBV7-9 and TRBJ1-4): DTGVSQNPRHKITKRGQNVTFRCDPISEHNRLYWYRQTLGQGPEFLTYFQNEAQLEKSRLLSDRFSAERPKGSFSTLEIQRTEQGDSAMYLCASSLHSGGAEKLFFGSGTQLSVL.

This clone is judged medium-sized. The V and J genes are TRBV6-1 and TRBJ2-1; 8 bases fit TRBD1. The CDR3 is 14 amino acids. The ends lost 3 bases at V and 8 bases at J; junction bases unmatched: 6. CDR1 MNHNS and CDR2 SASEGT come from the germline V gene. The CDR3 DNA follows: TGTGCCAGCAGTGACGACAGGGGAGTGGATGAGCAGTTCTTC. It codes for CASSDDRGVDEQFF.

This clone came up many times. Distinct nucleotide sequences in the sample also encode this CDR3. This chain links TRBV19 with TRBJ2-7; TRBD1 agrees at 9 bases. Germline CDR1 reads LNHDA; CDR2 reads SQIVND (reference sequence). The CDR3 has 14 residues. V lost 5 bases to trimming and J lost 3 bases; unmatched junction nucleotides: 5. In DNA, the CDR3 is TGTGCCAGTAGTGCCACGACAGGGGGCTACGAGCAGTACTTC. Translated, it gives CASSATTGGYEQYF.

This clone was counted a few times. The J gene is TRBJ2-7, the V gene TRBV24-1; no definite D call. The V end lost 11 bases, the J end lost 2 bases, and 24 bases lay between the germline ends. This CDR3 contains 16 residues. Germline V gene lookup returns CDR1 KGHDR and CDR2 SFDVKD. The CDR3 reads CASRKGSPMVPYEQYF. The CDR3 DNA reads as TGTGCCAGCAGGAAGGGTTCCCCAATGGTCCCCTACGAGCAGTACTTC.

This clone has ten or more counts. The chain recombines TRBV7-3 with TRBJ1-1; 8 bases map to TRBD1. This CDR3 has 13 residues. V gave up 4 bases and J gave up 6 bases; unmatched junction bases: 4. Germline V gives CDR1 SGHTA, CDR2 FQGTGA. CDR3 residues: CASSSMDRAEAFF. For the CDR3, the DNA is TGTGCCAGCAGCTCCATGGACAGGGCTGAAGCTTTCTTT.

In this sample, this clone turned up many times. This chain's CDR3 is CASSLKGLDLARIDTQYF. The CDR3 DNA is TGTGCCAGCAGCTTAAAGGGTTTGGATTTAGCGAGGATTGATACGCAGTATTTT. The rearrangement links TRBV7-8 to TRBJ2-3; D is perhaps TRBD2 (5 bases). The CDR3 consists of 18 residues. Trimming took 2 bases from V and 6 from J, leaving 24 bases between them. Per germline, CDR1 SGHVS and CDR2 FQNEAQ.

This clone has at least ten counts. The J gene is TRBJ1-3, the V gene TRBV5-1; D remains unclear. The CDR3 is made up of 15 amino acids. Germline assignment: CDR1 SGHRS and CDR2 YFSETQ. V was cut by 0 bases and J by 0 bases, with 7 bases left in between. CDR3 nucleotide sequence: TGCGCCAGCAGCTTGGGAGACTACTCTGGAAACACCATATATTTT. It encodes CASSLGDYSGNTIYF.

The chain links TRBV19 to TRBJ1-4, with TRBD1 matching over 9 bases. V gave up 7 bases and J gave up 2 bases; unmatched junction bases: 5. Germline loops: CDR1 LNHDA, CDR2 SQIVND (reference sequence). The CDR3 has 15 residues. As DNA, the CDR3 is TGTGCCAGTACCCGGACAGGGGCCACTAATGAAAAACTGTTTTTT. Its protein is CASTRTGATNEKLFF.

CDR3 nucleotides: TGTGCCAGCAGTTACACGGGGGATGAGCAGTTCTTC. Its translation is CASSYTGDEQFF. This chain joins TRBV6-2 or TRBV6-3 and TRBJ2-1; maybe TRBD2 (6 bases). CDR3 length: 12 residues. V was pared by 2 bases and J by 8 bases, with 7 bases between. Germline CDR1 MNHEY, CDR2 SVGEGT.

This clone has ten or more counts. The chain carries TRBV12-3 or TRBV12-4 and TRBJ2-1; weak D call: TRBD1 (6 bases). The V gene lost 5 bases and the J gene lost 8 bases, with 16 bases spanning the gap. This CDR3 contains 14 residues. This CDR3 is CASSGGTGFYEQFF. CDR3 DNA: TGTGCCAGCAGTGGGGGAACAGGGTTTTATGAGCAGTTCTTC.

This chain joins TRBV30 and TRBJ2-3; 11 bases agree with TRBD2. This CDR3 has 16 residues. Per the germline V gene, CDR1 is GTSNPN and CDR2 is SVGIG (reference sequence). The V segment lost 2 bases and the J segment 5 bases; nucleotides outside the gene matches: 9. CDR3 in amino acids: CAWSSVRLAGGDTQYF. The CDR3 DNA sequence: TGTGCCTGGAGTTCAGTAAGGCTAGCGGGAGGAGATACGCAGTATTTT. Supplemented by reference TRBV30 and TRBJ2-3, the full variable domain reads SQTIHQWPATLVQPVGSPLSLECTVEGTSNPNLYWYRQAAGRGLQLLFYSVGIGQISSEVPQNLSASRPQDRQFILSSKKLLLSDSGFYLCAWSSVRLAGGDTQYFGPGTRLTVL.

This clone was detected only a few times. Sequence at one end of the junction differs from germline and may be a read error. The chain uses TRBV14 and TRBJ2-7; the D gene could be TRBD1 or TRBD2 (5 bases each). CDR3 length equals 17 residues. Germline V gene data show CDR1 as SGHDN and CDR2 as FVKESK. DNA for the CDR3: TGTGCCAGCATCCAAGATACGAGGGGTGTCCTTCAGAACGAGCAGTACTTC. This encodes CASIQDTRGVLQNEQYF.